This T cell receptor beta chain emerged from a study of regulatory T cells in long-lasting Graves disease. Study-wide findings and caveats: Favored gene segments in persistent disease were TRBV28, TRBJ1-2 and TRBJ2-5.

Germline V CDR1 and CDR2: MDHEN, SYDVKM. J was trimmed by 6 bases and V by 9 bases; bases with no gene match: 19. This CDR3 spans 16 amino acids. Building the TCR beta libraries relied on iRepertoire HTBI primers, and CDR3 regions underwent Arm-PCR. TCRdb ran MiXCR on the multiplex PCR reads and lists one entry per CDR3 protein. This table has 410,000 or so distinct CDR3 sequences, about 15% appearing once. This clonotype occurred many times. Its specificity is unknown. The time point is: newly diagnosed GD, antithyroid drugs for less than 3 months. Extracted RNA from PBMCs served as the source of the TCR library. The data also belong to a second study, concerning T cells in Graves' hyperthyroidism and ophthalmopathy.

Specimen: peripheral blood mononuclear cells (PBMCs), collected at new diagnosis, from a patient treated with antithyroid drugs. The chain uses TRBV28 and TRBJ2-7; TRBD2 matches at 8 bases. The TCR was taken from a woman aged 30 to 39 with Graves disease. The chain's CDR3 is CARITTGREGCCEQYF. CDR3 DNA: TGTGCCAGGATAACGACTGGTCGGGAGGGCTGTTGCGAGCAGTACTTC.